A single sample is the source of the 21 T cell receptor beta chains below, sequenced in a study of breast tumors, draining lymph nodes, adjacent tissues. Breast cancer patients provided tissue from their axillary draining lymph nodes. TCRdb ran MiXCR on the multiplex PCR reads and lists one entry per CDR3 protein. The sample holds fewer than 150,000 distinct CDR3 sequences, over 20% seen once. The source material was axillary lymph node tissue. The receptor set was obtained from a female donor with breast cancer. Some clones in this sample may be carry-over from other donors' samples.

About this clonotype itself: One end of the junction varies from germline; a read error may be responsible. V gene TRBV9 combines with J gene TRBJ2-7; tentatively, D is TRBD2 (5 bases). The CDR3 has 15 residues. Germline V gene data show CDR1 as SGDLS and CDR2 as YYNGEE. CDR3 sequence reads: CASSVGSQPSIEQYF. Written as DNA, the CDR3 is TGCGCCAGCAGCGTGGGGAGCCAGCCGAGTATCGAGCAGTACTTC. Full variable domain (rest looked up from reference TRBV9 and TRBJ2-7): DSGVTQTPKHLITATGQRVTLRCSPRSGDLSVYWYQQSLDQGLQFLIQYYNGEERAKGNILERFSAQQFPDLHSELNLSSLELGDSALYFCASSVGSQPSIEQYFGPGTRLTVT.

The sample holds many counts of this clonotype. This chain connects TRBV18 to TRBJ2-5, with D perhaps TRBD1 or TRBD2 (5 bases each). The germline V gene encodes CDR1 KGHSH and CDR2 LQKENI. This CDR3 spans 15 amino acids. Trimming cost V 0 bases and J 2 bases, with 10 bases left between them. CDR3 sequence reads: CASSPPGTRQETQYF. The CDR3 DNA is TGTGCCAGCTCACCACCGGGGACGCGACAAGAGACCCAGTACTTC.

This clonotype was counted many times. CDR3 sequence reads: CSASSGASSYEQYF. CDR3 bases: TGCAGTGCTAGTTCGGGGGCTAGCTCCTACGAGCAGTACTTC. V usage is TRBV20-1 and J usage is TRBJ2-7; the D call may be TRBD1 or TRBD2 (6 bases each). Germline CDR1 and CDR2: DFQATT and SNEGSKA (reference sequence). Trimming shortened V by 3 bases and J by 0 bases, and 12 bases separated the two germline ends. The length of the CDR3 is 14 residues.

This clonotype was picked up one time. This sequence may be a read error, since a much larger clone differs from it by one base. The rearrangement joins TRBV2 to TRBJ2-7, with D possibly being TRBD2 (5 bases). The CDR3 has 12 residues. Germline CDR1 is SNHLY and CDR2 is FYNNEI. The CDR3 spells CASSYSRWERYF. CDR3 in DNA: TGTGCCAGCAGTTACAGCCGGTGGGAGCGGTACTTC.

The chain employs TRBV30 and TRBJ1-1; 10 nucleotides line up with TRBD1. The CDR3 length is 16 residues. Germline CDR1 is GTSNPN and CDR2 is SVGIG (reference sequence). Unmatched junction bases numbered 13, after V lost 5 bases and J lost 4 bases. In DNA, the CDR3 is TGTGCCTGGTCCCCCCGGGACAGGGGCAGTGGCACTGAAGCTTTCTTT. It is translated as CAWSPRDRGSGTEAFF. Together with reference TRBV30 and TRBJ1-1, the CDR3 gives the full variable domain: SQTIHQWPATLVQPVGSPLSLECTVEGTSNPNLYWYRQAAGRGLQLLFYSVGIGQISSEVPQNLSASRPQDRQFILSSKKLLLSDSGFYLCAWSPRDRGSGTEAFFGQGTRLTVV.

In this sample, this clonotype turned up many times. This sequence joins TRBV5-1 and TRBJ2-7; weak D call: TRBD1 (5 bases). The CDR3 length is 16 residues. Germline CDR1 SGHRS, CDR2 YFSETQ. The V end was cut by 4 bases, the J end by 4 bases, with 21 bases between. Written as DNA, the CDR3 is TGCGCCAGCAGCACAGCGAGCCCAGGGCCCCTTTACGAGCAGTACTTC. This sequence encodes CASSTASPGPLYEQYF.

As regards this clonotype: A much bigger clone sits one base away, suggesting this may be a read error. V gene TRBV30 combines with J gene TRBJ1-2, with 7 positions matching TRBD1. Germline CDR1 is GTSNPN and CDR2 is SVGIG (reference sequence). This CDR3 is 14 amino acids long. V lost 0 bases to trimming and J lost 10 bases; unmatched junction nucleotides: 11. The chain's CDR3 is CAWSVVSTGSVYTF. DNA of the CDR3: TGTGCCTGGAGTGTTGTCTCGACAGGGTCGGTCTACACCTTC.

This clonotype was seen at least ten times. This sequence joins TRBV6-5 and TRBJ1-3, with D unclear. V lost 2 bases, J lost 1 base, and 6 bases lay in between. Per germline, CDR1 MNHEY and CDR2 SVGAGI. This CDR3 region has 14 residues. The CDR3 loop is CASSYTSSGNTIYF. CDR3 nucleotide sequence: TGTGCCAGCAGTTACACAAGTTCTGGAAACACCATATATTTT.

This clonotype appeared many times. The chain carries TRBV3-1 and TRBJ2-1; 8 bases are a match to TRBD2. This CDR3 contains 19 residues. Germline V gives CDR1 LGHDT, CDR2 YNNKEL (reference sequence). The V segment lost 0 bases and the J segment 3 bases; nucleotides outside the gene matches: 13. DNA for the CDR3: TGTGCCAGCAGCCAAGATGGCCGGGGGTTTAGCGGGATCTACAATGAGCAGTTCTTC. Translating gives CASSQDGRGFSGIYNEQFF.

As regards this clonotype: This sequence may be a read error, since a much larger clone differs from it by one base. The chain links TRBV7-8 to TRBJ1-4; 7 nucleotides agree with TRBD1. Per the germline V gene, CDR1 is SGHVS and CDR2 is FQNEAQ. This CDR3 spans 16 amino acids. The CDR3 reads CANSGDTGEVNEKLFF. For the CDR3, the DNA is TGTGCCAACAGCGGGGACACAGGGGAGGTTAATGAAAAACTGTTTTTT.

Many counts were recorded for this clonotype. V is TRBV7-8 and J is TRBJ2-5; 11 positions match TRBD2. This CDR3 comprises 16 residues. Germline assignment: CDR1 SGHVS and CDR2 FQNEAQ. The trim removed 4 bases at V and 1 base at J, leaving 5 bases unmatched. Written as DNA, the CDR3 is TGTGCCAGCAGCTACCGACTAGCGGGAATCCAAGAGACCCAGTACTTC. Encoded protein: CASSYRLAGIQETQYF.

This chain joins TRBV10-3 and TRBJ2-1, with 7 bases aligning to TRBD1. V dropped 2 bases and J dropped 9; count of bases not matched to a gene: 4. Germline-derived CDR1 and CDR2 are ENHRY and SYGVKD. CDR3 size: 13 residues. CDR3 coding DNA: TGTGCCATCAGTGAGCAAGGGGGCCCTGAGCAGTTCTTC. It specifies CAISEQGGPEQFF.

In this sample, this clonotype turned up many times. The CDR3 DNA reads TGTGCCAGCAGCCAGCCCGCGGGACAGCGAGCCACAGATACGCAGTATTTT. Translation gives CASSQPAGQRATDTQYF. The rearrangement joins TRBV7-9 to TRBJ2-3; perhaps TRBD1 as D (7 bases). The CDR3 covers 17 residues. V was cut by 5 bases and J by 2 bases, with 20 bases left in between. Germline values: CDR1 SEHNR, CDR2 FQNEAQ (reference sequence). The entire variable domain, with the rest obtained from reference TRBV7-9 and TRBJ2-3, is as follows: DTGVSQNPRHKITKRGQNVTFRCDPISEHNRLYWYRQTLGQGPEFLTYFQNEAQLEKSRLLSDRFSAERPKGSFSTLEIQRTEQGDSAMYLCASSQPAGQRATDTQYFGPGTRLTVL.

This clonotype was counted many times. The rearrangement uses TRBV24-1 and TRBJ2-5; TRBD2 matches at 10 bases. Germline V gene sequence: CDR1 KGHDR, CDR2 SFDVKD. The trim removed 4 bases at V and 4 bases at J, leaving 5 bases unmatched. The length of the CDR3 is 15 residues. In DNA, the CDR3 is TGTGCCACCAGTGACACGACTAGCGGGTCAGAGACCCAGTACTTC. Translating it yields CATSDTTSGSETQYF.

This clonotype was counted once. V usage is TRBV7-9 and J usage is TRBJ1-1, with a tentative D call TRBD1 (5 bases). V was shortened by 5 bases and J by 7 bases, with 20 bases between the two germline ends. From germline, CDR1 is SEHNR and CDR2 FQNEAQ (reference sequence). This CDR3 region has 15 residues. The CDR3 spells CASSPTRGGYSEAFF. CDR3 sequence (DNA): TGTGCCAGCAGCCCTACCCGGGGGGGATACAGTGAAGCTTTCTTT.

This clonotype was observed at least ten times. The genes are TRBV7-2 and TRBJ2-2; 10 nucleotides agree with TRBD2. J was trimmed by 4 bases and V by 1 base; bases with no gene match: 6. Germline-derived CDR1 and CDR2 are SGHTA and FQGNSA. This CDR3 has 17 residues. The CDR3 DNA reads TGTGCCAGCAGCTTAGGCCCTAGCGGGAGTAGCACCGGGGAGCTGTTTTTT. Protein: CASSLGPSGSSTGELFF.

In this sample, this clonotype turned up many times. This chain uses TRBV9 with TRBJ2-7; D gene ambiguous. This CDR3 is 12 amino acids long. CDR1 is SGDLS, CDR2 YYNGEE, per germline. Trimming shortened V by 1 base and J by 6 bases, and 8 bases separated the two germline ends. The CDR3 spells CASSVSDGEQYF. CDR3 sequence (DNA): TGTGCCAGCAGCGTAAGTGATGGCGAGCAGTACTTC. Full variable domain (remainder filled in from reference TRBV9 and TRBJ2-7): DSGVTQTPKHLITATGQRVTLRCSPRSGDLSVYWYQQSLDQGLQFLIQYYNGEERAKGNILERFSAQQFPDLHSELNLSSLELGDSALYFCASSVSDGEQYFGPGTRLTVT.

The table lists this clonotype with many counts. This chain uses TRBV5-4 with TRBJ1-2; D perhaps matches TRBD1 (6 bases). Per germline, CDR1 SGHNT and CDR2 YYREEE (reference sequence). V was trimmed by 6 bases and J by 3 bases, leaving 12 bases between them. The CDR3 is made up of 13 amino acids. This CDR3 reads CASKAGAYYGYTF. CDR3 DNA sequence: TGTGCCAGCAAGGCAGGGGCTTACTATGGCTACACCTTC.

There are many counts of this clonotype. This chain uses TRBV2 with TRBJ2-3, with 8 bases matching TRBD2. Trimming took 4 bases from V and 1 from J; bases not matched to a gene: 1. This CDR3 has 14 amino acids. Germline CDR1 is SNHLY and CDR2 is FYNNEI. This chain's CDR3 is CASSARGGTDTQYF. DNA of the CDR3: TGTGCCAGCAGTGCGCGGGGGGGCACAGATACGCAGTATTTT.

This clonotype was observed many times. The chain couples TRBV2 to TRBJ2-7, with TRBD1 matching over 9 bases. From germline, CDR1 is SNHLY and CDR2 FYNNEI. V gave up 6 bases and J gave up 2 bases; unmatched junction bases: 5. This CDR3 spans 14 amino acids. The CDR3 region is CASRDRGSTYEQYF. The CDR3 bases are TGTGCCAGCAGGGACAGGGGCTCTACCTACGAGCAGTACTTC.

This clonotype was seen repeatedly, ten times or more. This rearrangement joins TRBV5-1 to TRBJ2-1, with no clear D. CDR3 size: 15 residues. Germline CDR1 SGHRS, CDR2 YFSETQ. V lost 1 base to trimming and J lost 7 bases, with 15 bases between them. The CDR3 DNA reads as TGCGCCAGCAGCTTGACGGTTTCGGATACTAATGAGCAGTTCTTC. Translating it yields CASSLTVSDTNEQFF.